Below, one T cell receptor (beta chain) is given with its context. Its binding antigen is unknown. Per-base qualities were not stored, and no clone one base away is much larger. These data belong to a study of T cell responses to AZD1222 COVID-19 vaccine (dated by TCRdb to the early 2020s). About the study as a whole: TCR sequencing was performed for 230 to 250 trial participants, of whom about 200 were given two doses of AZD1222 and 26 were given two doses of MenACWY control vaccine. Trial participants were enrolled into age subgroups of 18-55, 56-69 and 70-plus years, which contained approximately 150, 28 and 58 TCR-sequenced participants, respectively.

Explained via the paper, the time point label denotes: about 28 days (+/-7) after the second vaccine dose. AZD1222 recipients whose second dose came at about 4 weeks and those whose second dose came at about 12 weeks were combined into one group, since spike-specific TCR depth and breadth did not differ between the two schedules. The vaccinee samples were drawn from two UK trials, COV001 and COV002, one of which was a single-blind randomized controlled phase 2/3 trial testing AZD1222 (ChAdOx1 nCoV-19) in healthy adults. For TCRbeta chain sequencing, PBMC samples from trial participants were taken at day 0 and at day 28 after the second dose. On the study overall, not on this receptor specifically: Reportedly, close to half of the unique spike-specific TCRs recognized epitopes lying outside the regions that are mutated in the B.1.351 and B.1.1.7 variants. CD4 TCRs associated with the vaccine covered the entire spike protein, and the dominant responses were in regions 160-218 and 743-854. Spike-specific TCR breadth and depth rose significantly after two AZD1222 doses compared with day 0 and with MenACWY recipients. The 56-69-year group was small, and its depth increase did not reach significance, likely because of low power. Conclusions about previously exposed vaccinees are limited, since just five or six AZD1222 recipients were seropositive for SARS-CoV-2 at baseline. No day 14 peak-response samples were available, so repertoires were characterized only after the peak T cell response. Most participants were white British and females outnumbered males, and the authors suggested that clonal diversity may have been underestimated.

The CDR3 regions of human TCRbeta chains were subjected to immunosequencing. For the original study's pipeline: Repertoire TCRs were matched against a reference library of SARS-CoV-2-specific TCRs generated with the MIRA antigen-specificity platform. Breadth was defined as the fraction of unique TCRs that were SARS-CoV-2-associated. Depth was defined as the fraction of total T cells that were SARS-CoV-2-associated. Each spike-specific TCR was assigned to its reactive spike region and to a CD4 or CD8 class using the MIRA data. Log10-transformed breadth and depth values were compared by one-way ANOVA with Sidak's multiple comparisons tests. The table was pulled from immuneACCESS by TCRdb, which kept in-frame rearrangements only. Such tables lose some clones; where checked, under half of the loss comes from unresolved V genes, and the rest has no known cause. V, J and clone size derive from that table, while D and trimming were established from the DNA sequence. Present in this sample are 150,000 to 200,000 clones, around 90% of which were seen just once. Jointly, the top ten make up about 1.1% of the sample.

The V and J ends are trimmed by 3 bases and 0 bases, leaving 1 base between them. The germline V gene yields LGHNT for CDR1 and FRNRAP for CDR2. From cysteine to phenylalanine, the CDR3 is 12 amino acids long. Just CDR3 DNA is preserved here, 36 bases in frame from base 1. Material: peripheral blood, obtained 28 days after the second AZD1222 dose. The rearrangement combines TRBV12-5 with TRBJ2-3; the D gene is not confidently resolved. This sequence was found in an adult who received the AZD1222 COVID-19 vaccine. In nucleotides, the sequence is TGTGCTAGTGGTTTTAGCACAGATACGCAGTATTTT. Translation gives CASGFSTDTQYF.